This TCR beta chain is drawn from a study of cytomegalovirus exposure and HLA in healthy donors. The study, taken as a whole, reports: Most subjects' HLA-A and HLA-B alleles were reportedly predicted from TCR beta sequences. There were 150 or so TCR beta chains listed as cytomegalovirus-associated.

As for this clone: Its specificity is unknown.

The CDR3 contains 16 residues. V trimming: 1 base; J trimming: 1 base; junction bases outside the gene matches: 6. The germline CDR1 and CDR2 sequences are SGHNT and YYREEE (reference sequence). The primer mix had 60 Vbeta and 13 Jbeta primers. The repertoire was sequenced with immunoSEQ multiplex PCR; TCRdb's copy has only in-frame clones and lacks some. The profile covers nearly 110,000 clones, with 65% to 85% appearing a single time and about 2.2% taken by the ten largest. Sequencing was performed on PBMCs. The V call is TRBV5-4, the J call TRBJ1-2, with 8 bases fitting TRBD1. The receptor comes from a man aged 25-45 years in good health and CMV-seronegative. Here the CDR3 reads CASSLMQGALNYGYTF. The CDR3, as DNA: TGTGCCAGCAGCTTGATGCAGGGGGCCCTTAACTATGGCTACACCTTC. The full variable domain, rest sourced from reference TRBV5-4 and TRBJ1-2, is ETGVTQSPTHLIKTRGQQVTLRCSSQSGHNTVSWYQQALGQGPQFIFQYYREEENGRGNFPPRFSGLQFPNYSSELNVNALELDDSALYLCASSLMQGALNYGYTFGSGTRLTVV.